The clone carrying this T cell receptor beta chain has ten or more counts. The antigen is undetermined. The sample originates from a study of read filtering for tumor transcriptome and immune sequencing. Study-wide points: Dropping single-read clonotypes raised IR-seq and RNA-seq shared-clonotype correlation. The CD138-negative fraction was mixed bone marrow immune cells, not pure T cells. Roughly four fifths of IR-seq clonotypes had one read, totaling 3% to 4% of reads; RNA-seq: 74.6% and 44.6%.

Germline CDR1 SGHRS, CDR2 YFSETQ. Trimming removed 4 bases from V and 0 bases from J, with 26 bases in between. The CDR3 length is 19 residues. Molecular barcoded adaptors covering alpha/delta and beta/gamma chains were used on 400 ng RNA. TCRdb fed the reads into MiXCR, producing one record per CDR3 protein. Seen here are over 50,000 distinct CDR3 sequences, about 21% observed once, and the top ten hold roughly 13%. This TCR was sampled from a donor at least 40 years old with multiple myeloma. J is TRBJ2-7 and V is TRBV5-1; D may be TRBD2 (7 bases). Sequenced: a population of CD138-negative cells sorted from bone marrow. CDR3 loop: CASSPDPRAGHGFSYEQYF. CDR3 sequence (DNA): TGCGCCAGCAGCCCCGACCCCCGAGCGGGACATGGATTCTCCTACGAGCAGTACTTC.